The rows below give T cell receptor beta chains drawn from one sample of a study of immune characterization of retroperitoneal liposarcoma. One entry per CDR3 protein results from TCRdb running MiXCR on the PCR reads. Here the sample spans 2,500 to 3,000 distinct CDR3 sequences, around 45% being singletons. The sample was tumor tissue. These receptors came from a male donor with retroperitoneal liposarcoma. Each CDR3 is given with its conserved first and last residue. A D gene is named only where the DNA matches it firmly. Clone size is given for some rows only: seen once, a few or many times, or a class if the clone is expanded.

J: TRBJ2-3; D: TRBD1; size: few; V: TRBV6-1; DNA: TGTGCCAGCGGCGACAGGGGGAATACGCAGTATTTT; CDR3: CASGDRGNTQYF
J: TRBJ2-3; D: NA; size: NA; V: TRBV27; DNA: TGTGCCAGCAGTCAGGACGGATTCACAGATACGCAGTATTTT; CDR3: CASSQDGFTDTQYF
J: TRBJ2-3; D: NA; size: NA; V: TRBV20-1; DNA: TGCAGTGCTAGCTTTCTAGGGTCCACAGATACGCAGTATTTT; CDR3: CSASFLGSTDTQYF
J: TRBJ2-7; D: NA; size: medium-sized; V: TRBV7-2; DNA: TGTGCCAGCACCCCGGGCGGGGCGTCCTACGAGCAGTACTTC; CDR3: CASTPGGASYEQYF
J: TRBJ2-5; D: TRBD2; size: few; V: TRBV6-1; DNA: TGTGCCAGCAGTTTTTACAAGGGGAGGGTCAATGAGCAGTACTTC; CDR3: CASSFYKGRVNEQYF
J: TRBJ2-1; D: NA; size: NA; V: TRBV6-1; DNA: TGTGCCAGCAGTGAATTAAGCTACGAGCAGTTCTTC; CDR3: CASSELSYEQFF
J: TRBJ2-1; D: TRBD2; size: few; V: TRBV5-4; DNA: TGTGCCAGCAGCTTACGGGGGGGCGGCAATGAGCAGTTCTTC; CDR3: CASSLRGGGNEQFF
J: TRBJ2-5; D: TRBD2; size: NA; V: TRBV6-6; DNA: TGTGCCAGCAGTCTAGCGGGGGGGCCGAGTGAGCAGTACTTC; CDR3: CASSLAGGPSEQYF
J: TRBJ2-5; D: NA; size: NA; V: TRBV12-3/TRBV12-4; DNA: TGTGCCAGCAGTGACGGGTCGGGGGAGACCCAGTACTTC; CDR3: CASSDGSGETQYF
J: TRBJ2-7; D: NA; size: NA; V: TRBV20-1; DNA: TGCAGTGCTAGAGGTGTCCGGGACTTTGCCTACGAGCAGTACTTC; CDR3: CSARGVRDFAYEQYF
J: TRBJ2-2; D: NA; size: medium-sized; V: TRBV7-2; DNA: TGTGCCAGCAGCTTAATGTTGTCCGGGGAGCTGTTTTTT; CDR3: CASSLMLSGELFF
J: TRBJ2-3; D: TRBD1; size: NA; V: TRBV6-1; DNA: TGTGCCAGCAGTGAAGCGACAGGGGGCGGGGATACGCAGTATTTT; CDR3: CASSEATGGGDTQYF
J: TRBJ2-5; D: TRBD1; size: NA; V: TRBV6-4; DNA: TGTGCCAGCAGCCCGGGACAGGGGAAAGAGACCCAGTACTTC; CDR3: CASSPGQGKETQYF
J: TRBJ2-1; D: NA; size: once; V: TRBV12-3/TRBV12-4; DNA: TGTGCCAGCAGTTTATTATCCAGGGAAAACATTCAGTTCTTC; CDR3: CASSLLSRENIQFF
J: TRBJ2-2; D: NA; size: NA; V: TRBV6-1; DNA: TGTGCCAGCAGTATCTTGGGGGCGGGATTGACCACCGGGGAGCTGTTTTTT; CDR3: CASSILGAGLTTGELFF
J: TRBJ1-6; D: NA; size: NA; V: TRBV12-3/TRBV12-4; DNA: TGTGCCAGCAGTCCAGGAGAAGTGCTCTCCTATAATTCACCCCTCCACTTT; CDR3: CASSPGEVLSYNSPLHF
J: TRBJ1-4; D: TRBD1; size: NA; V: TRBV12-3/TRBV12-4; DNA: TGTGCCAGCAGTTTTGGGACAGGGGGTAAAAAACTGTTTTTT; CDR3: CASSFGTGGKKLFF
J: TRBJ2-3; D: TRBD2; size: few; V: TRBV6-1; DNA: TGTGCCAGCAGTAGGGGAGGGACAGATACGCAGTATTTT; CDR3: CASSRGGTDTQYF
J: TRBJ2-1; D: TRBD2; size: NA; V: TRBV12-3/TRBV12-4; DNA: TGTGCCAGCAGTTTTTACGTCACTAGCGGTTTGCCCAATGAGCAGTTCTTC; CDR3: CASSFYVTSGLPNEQFF
J: TRBJ2-1; D: NA; size: NA; V: TRBV27; DNA: TGTGCCAGCAGTGAGAGGGTACGCTCCTACAATGAGCAGTTCTTC; CDR3: CASSERVRSYNEQFF
J: TRBJ1-5; D: NA; size: medium-sized; V: TRBV6-1; DNA: TGTGCCAGCAGTCGAACCGGGACGTCGAATCAGCCCCAGCATTTT; CDR3: CASSRTGTSNQPQHF
J: TRBJ2-4; D: NA; size: once; V: TRBV11-2; DNA: TGTGCCAGCAGCTTATTACAGGGCAATGAGCAGTACTTC; CDR3: CASSLLQGNEQYF
J: TRBJ2-3; D: TRBD2; size: large; V: TRBV6-5; DNA: TGTGCCAGCAGTTACGGGCTAGCGGGGCGCACAGATACGCAGTATTTT; CDR3: CASSYGLAGRTDTQYF
J: TRBJ2-1; D: NA; size: NA; V: TRBV7-6; DNA: TGTGCCAGCAGCTTAACGGGTGAGAGCTCCTACAATGAGCAGTTCTTC; CDR3: CASSLTGESSYNEQFF
J: TRBJ2-3; D: NA; size: NA; V: TRBV28; DNA: TGTGCCAGCAGTAGGGGGTCCCCAGATACGCAGTATTTT; CDR3: CASSRGSPDTQYF
J: TRBJ2-1; D: TRBD2; size: NA; V: TRBV11-3; DNA: TGTGCCAGCAGCTACGGGAGGGGAGCGGATAGGGATGAGCAGTTCTTC; CDR3: CASSYGRGADRDEQFF
J: TRBJ2-5; D: TRBD2; size: few; V: TRBV6-5; DNA: TGTGCCAGCAGTTACCCGGGACTAGCGGGAGACTACAATGAGCAGTACTTC; CDR3: CASSYPGLAGDYNEQYF
J: TRBJ2-5; D: TRBD2; size: NA; V: TRBV12-3/TRBV12-4; DNA: TGTGCCAGCAGTATTGGGGCGGGAGGAAAGACCCAGTACTTC; CDR3: CASSIGAGGKTQYF
J: TRBJ2-5; D: TRBD2; size: NA; V: TRBV6-1; DNA: TGTGCCAGCAGGCGGGAGGACCAAGAGACCCAGTACTTC; CDR3: CASRREDQETQYF
J: TRBJ2-1; D: TRBD2; size: NA; V: TRBV6-1; DNA: TGTGCCAGCAGTGAAAGCCTAGCGGGAGACGAGCAGTTCTTC; CDR3: CASSESLAGDEQFF
J: TRBJ2-5; D: NA; size: few; V: TRBV7-8; DNA: TGTGCCAGCGCGTTGACTAGGACCTACAATGAGCAGTACTTC; CDR3: CASALTRTYNEQYF
J: TRBJ2-2; D: TRBD1; size: NA; V: TRBV6-1; DNA: TGTGCCAGTAGACAGGGGCATAACACCGGGGAGCTGTTTTTT; CDR3: CASRQGHNTGELFF
J: TRBJ1-1; D: NA; size: NA; V: TRBV7-2; DNA: TGTGCCAGCAGCTTATCTCAGAACACTGAAGCTTTCTTT; CDR3: CASSLSQNTEAFF
J: TRBJ2-5; D: NA; size: few; V: TRBV11-3; DNA: TGTGCCAGCAGCTCCCCCGGCTGGGGAGAGACCCAGTACTTC; CDR3: CASSSPGWGETQYF
J: TRBJ2-1; D: NA; size: NA; V: TRBV6-6; DNA: TGTGCCAGCAGTTACTCCCCTGGATCTAATGAGCAGTTCTTC; CDR3: CASSYSPGSNEQFF
J: TRBJ2-7; D: TRBD2; size: NA; V: TRBV7-2; DNA: TGTGCCAGCAGCTTAGCCGGCGGGAGCTACGAGCAGTACTTC; CDR3: CASSLAGGSYEQYF
J: TRBJ1-6; D: TRBD1; size: once; V: TRBV6-5; DNA: TGTGCCAGCAGTTATACAGGGGGCGGTTCACCCCTCCACTTT; CDR3: CASSYTGGGSPLHF
J: TRBJ2-3; D: NA; size: medium-sized; V: TRBV12-3/TRBV12-4; DNA: TGTGCCAGCAGCCGGATGGGGGATACGCAGTATTTT; CDR3: CASSRMGDTQYF
J: TRBJ2-1; D: NA; size: NA; V: TRBV10-1; DNA: TGCGCCAGCAGGGTCCCCTACGGGAGTCCCCCCCACAATGAGCAGTTCTTC; CDR3: CASRVPYGSPPHNEQFF
J: TRBJ2-5; D: TRBD1; size: NA; V: TRBV12-3/TRBV12-4; DNA: TGTGCCAGCAGCCTGACAGGGGGGGAGACCCAGTACTTC; CDR3: CASSLTGGETQYF
J: TRBJ2-2; D: NA; size: few; V: TRBV12-5; DNA: TGTGCTAGTGGTTTTGTCCCCGGGGAGCTGTTTTTT; CDR3: CASGFVPGELFF
J: TRBJ2-7; D: NA; size: NA; V: TRBV6-5; DNA: TGTGCCAGCAGTGAAGATGCAGGGGGAGGCTACGAGCAGTACTTC; CDR3: CASSEDAGGGYEQYF
J: TRBJ2-6; D: NA; size: few; V: TRBV6-1; DNA: TGTGCCAGCAGTGTTCACTCTGGGGCCAACGTCCTGACTTTC; CDR3: CASSVHSGANVLTF
J: TRBJ2-1; D: TRBD2; size: once; V: TRBV6-8; DNA: TGTGCCAGCAGTTACCGGGGAGGGGTAGCCTACAATGAGCAGTTCTTC; CDR3: CASSYRGGVAYNEQFF
J: TRBJ2-1; D: TRBD2; size: NA; V: TRBV5-3; DNA: TGTGCCAGCAGCTTTACAGCGGGAGGGGTGGGTGAGCAGTTCTTC; CDR3: CASSFTAGGVGEQFF
J: TRBJ2-7; D: NA; size: NA; V: TRBV7-6; DNA: TGTGCCAGCAGCCGTAGCCAACACTACGAGCAGTACTTC; CDR3: CASSRSQHYEQYF
J: TRBJ2-4; D: NA; size: NA; V: TRBV6-5; DNA: TGTGCCAGCAGTTGGGAAGGGGAAAACATTCAGTACTTC; CDR3: CASSWEGENIQYF
J: TRBJ2-5; D: TRBD2; size: medium-sized; V: TRBV6-6; DNA: TGTGCCAGCGGTCTCGGCGGGGGAAACCAAGAGACCCAGTACTTC; CDR3: CASGLGGGNQETQYF
J: TRBJ2-7; D: NA; size: NA; V: TRBV6-6; DNA: TGTGCCAGCAGTTACTCGAGTCTAGCCGACTACGAGCAGTACTTC; CDR3: CASSYSSLADYEQYF
J: TRBJ1-5; D: NA; size: medium-sized; V: TRBV12-3/TRBV12-4; DNA: TGTGCCAGCAGCTCTGGAAACGGTCAGCCCCAGCATTTT; CDR3: CASSSGNGQPQHF
J: TRBJ2-1; D: TRBD1; size: NA; V: TRBV6-6; DNA: TGTGCCAGCAGTCCCCGGGACAGGGGAAGCAATGAGCAGTTCTTC; CDR3: CASSPRDRGSNEQFF
J: TRBJ2-1; D: TRBD2; size: NA; V: TRBV6-6; DNA: TGTGCCAGCAGTCTAAATCCGGGACTAGCGGCCTACGAGCAGTTCTTC; CDR3: CASSLNPGLAAYEQFF
J: TRBJ1-6; D: NA; size: NA; V: TRBV6-1; DNA: TGTGCCAGCAGTACCACGGGCCTCTATATGGGTTCACCCCTCCACTTT; CDR3: CASSTTGLYMGSPLHF
J: TRBJ2-1; D: TRBD1; size: once; V: TRBV6-8; DNA: TGTGCCAGCAGTGTAAGACAGGGTTTGGATGAGCAGTTCTTC; CDR3: CASSVRQGLDEQFF
J: TRBJ1-1; D: NA; size: NA; V: TRBV6-1; DNA: TGTGCCAGCAGTGAGGGCTCGGGGGACACTGAAGCTTTCTTT; CDR3: CASSEGSGDTEAFF
J: TRBJ2-3; D: NA; size: NA; V: TRBV19; DNA: TGTGCCAGTAGGAATGCAGATACGCAGTATTTT; CDR3: CASRNADTQYF
J: TRBJ2-3; D: NA; size: large; V: TRBV11-3; DNA: TGTGCCAGCCAGATGACCGGACGCACAGATACGCAGTATTTT; CDR3: CASQMTGRTDTQYF
J: TRBJ2-5; D: NA; size: medium-sized; V: TRBV7-2; DNA: TGTGCCAGCAACCTGCTCAGCTCCCAAGAGACCCAGTACTTC; CDR3: CASNLLSSQETQYF